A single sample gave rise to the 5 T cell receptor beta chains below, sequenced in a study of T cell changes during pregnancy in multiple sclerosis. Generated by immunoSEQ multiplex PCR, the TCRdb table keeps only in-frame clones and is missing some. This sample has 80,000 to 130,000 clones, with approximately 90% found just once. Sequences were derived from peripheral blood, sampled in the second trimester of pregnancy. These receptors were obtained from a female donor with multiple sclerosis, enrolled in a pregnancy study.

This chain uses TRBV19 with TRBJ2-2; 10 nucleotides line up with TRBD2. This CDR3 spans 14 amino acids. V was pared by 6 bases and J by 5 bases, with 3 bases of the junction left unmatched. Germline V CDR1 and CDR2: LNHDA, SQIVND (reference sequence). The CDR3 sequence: CASRGTSVTGELFF. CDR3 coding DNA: TGTGCCAGTAGAGGGACTAGCGTGACCGGGGAGCTGTTTTTT.

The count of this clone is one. In DNA, the CDR3 is TGTGCCAGCTCACCTGGGAGGGGGGCCTACAATGAGCAGTTCTTC. Translation gives CASSPGRGAYNEQFF. J is TRBJ2-1 and V is TRBV18; D is possibly TRBD2 (7 bases). Germline V gene data show CDR1 as KGHSH and CDR2 as LQKENI. Trimming took off 3 bases at V and 2 bases at J, with 11 bases between the two ends. CDR3 length equals 15 residues. Looking up the rest from reference TRBV18 and TRBJ2-1 gives the full variable domain: NAGVMQNPRHLVRRRGQEARLRCSPMKGHSHVYWYRQLPEEGLKFMVYLQKENIIDESGMPKERFSAEFPKEGPSILRIQQVVRGDSAAYFCASSPGRGAYNEQFFGPGTRLTVL.

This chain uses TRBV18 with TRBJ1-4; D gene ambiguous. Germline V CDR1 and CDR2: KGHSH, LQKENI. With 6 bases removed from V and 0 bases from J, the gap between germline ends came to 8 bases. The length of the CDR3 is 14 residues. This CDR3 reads CASSPSSTNEKLFF. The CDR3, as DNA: TGTGCCAGCTCCCCCAGTTCAACTAATGAAAAACTGTTTTTT.

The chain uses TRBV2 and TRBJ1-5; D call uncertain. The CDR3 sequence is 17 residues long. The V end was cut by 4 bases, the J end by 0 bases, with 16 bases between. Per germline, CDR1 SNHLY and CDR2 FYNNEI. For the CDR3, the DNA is TGTGCCAGCAGTGGATGGTACAGCATTTATAGCAATCAGCCCCAGCATTTT. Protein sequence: CASSGWYSIYSNQPQHF.

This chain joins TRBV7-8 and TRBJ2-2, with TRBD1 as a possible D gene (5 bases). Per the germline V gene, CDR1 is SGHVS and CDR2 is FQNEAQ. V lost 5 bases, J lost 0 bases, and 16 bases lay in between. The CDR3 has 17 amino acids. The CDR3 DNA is TGTGCCAGCAGCCTACTCTTGGGGCCCGCGAACACCGGGGAGCTGTTTTTT. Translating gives CASSLLLGPANTGELFF.